This TCR beta chain was sequenced during a study of Ad26.COV2.S vaccination and SARS-CoV-2 variants. The overall study: Ad26.COV2.S was injected intramuscularly once or twice, 56 days apart. Study outcomes and limitations: Once vaccination had occurred, spike-specific CD8+ and CD4+ T cell responses reportedly showed substantial breadth. Those who received vaccine or placebo ended up with similar non-spike TCR breadth.

Produced via immunoSEQ multiplex PCR; TCRdb's table is partial and in-frame only. The sample yields about 350,000 clones, around nine tenths seen once. This clone was picked up a small number of times. Its specificity is unknown. The CDR3 sequence is 14 residues long. CDR1 MDHEN and CDR2 SYDVKM come from the germline V gene. V lost 4 bases and J lost 1; bases outside the gene matches: 3. Treatment of the sample: roughly 20 received Ad26.COV2.S at low or high dose, single or two shots; five or six received placebo; per-sample allocation not given. Following the first vaccine or placebo injection, samples were taken on day 63.

The TCR comes from a person between 18 and 59 years old who received the Ad26.COV2.S COVID-19 vaccine or a placebo. V is TRBV28 and J is TRBJ2-5, with TRBD1 identical over 7 bases. The source was peripheral blood, collected in a trial of Ad26.COV2.S vaccine versus placebo. Here the CDR3 reads CASSWTGPQETQYF. Here the CDR3 DNA reads TGTGCCAGCAGTTGGACAGGACCCCAAGAGACCCAGTACTTC.